These T cell receptor beta chains were read from a single sample in a study of cytomegalovirus exposure and HLA in healthy donors. Assay: immunoSEQ multiplex PCR; the TCRdb copy retains only in-frame clones and omits some. The sample holds roughly 100,000 clones, around a tenth seen once. The sample taken for sequencing was PBMCs. The receptor set was obtained from a man in his fifties in good health and CMV-seropositive. The CDR3 runs from the conserved cysteine through the conserved F or W.

>TRBV7-9|TRBJ1-1
CASSATELNTEAFF
>TRBV5-1|TRBJ1-2
CASSRTGSESSDGYTF
>TRBV4-1|TRBJ2-2
CASSQLGTGGTGELFF
>TRBV15|TRBJ1-5
CATSRGSGNPRQPQHF
>TRBV4-1|TRBJ2-7
CASSRWTTTGNEQYF
>TRBV6-1|TRBJ2-1
CASSDRQGAIYNEQFF
>TRBV18|TRBJ2-7
CASSPRAGKSYEQYF
>TRBV10-1|TRBJ1-2
CARRDREDTNYGYTF
>TRBV30|TRBJ2-7
CAWSGVTREQYF
>TRBV9|TRBJ1-1
CASSATGGLGDTEAFF
>TRBV27|TRBJ1-3
CASSLSRTGNTIYF
>TRBV27|TRBJ1-2
CASSLSYQSRDYGYTF
>TRBV15|TRBJ2-7
CATSTGQGYEQYF
>TRBV7-6|TRBJ2-3
CASSYKLAGRADTQYF
>TRBV27|TRBJ2-1
CASSLRGRYNEQFF
>TRBV15|TRBJ2-2
CATRRTGGTGELFF
>TRBV7-6|TRBJ2-7
CASSLGSGQSSYEQYF
>TRBV19|TRBJ2-2
CASSTDKWITDTGELFF
>TRBV2|TRBJ2-6
CASRALTGGTYSGANVLTF
>TRBV5-1|TRBJ2-3
CASSLFTSGTLRADTQYF
>TRBV6-1|TRBJ2-5
CASRTGEGRGTQYF
>TRBV4-1|TRBJ2-1
CASSHSGGSSYNEQFF
>TRBV7-9|TRBJ2-1
CASSRAGGGGYNEQFF
>TRBV7-7|TRBJ2-5
CASALGRQETQYF
>TRBV5-5|TRBJ2-2
CASSLEIRNTGELFF
>TRBV9|TRBJ2-4
CASSVDPRDRGVQYF
>TRBV30|TRBJ1-5
CAWSRGQGSQPQHF
>TRBV9|TRBJ2-5
CASSPRGRVGETQYF
>TRBV27|TRBJ2-7
CASSKTGHMYEQYF
>TRBV27|TRBJ2-3
CASSPSSWGRVSSETDTQYF
>TRBV29-1|TRBJ1-2
CSVDRGTDRDRGNYGYTF
>TRBV5-4|TRBJ2-1
CASSPAMTPRSYNEQFF
>TRBV9|TRBJ2-7
CASSAWGGEQYF
>TRBV28|TRBJ1-2
CASSTGTGVGYTF
>TRBV13|TRBJ2-5
CASSLLAGVRQETQYF
>TRBV11-2|TRBJ2-5
CASSPYRSAETQYF
>TRBV6-5|TRBJ2-3
CASSNGLPSTDTQYF
>TRBV5-1|TRBJ2-3
CASSLEQVVNTQYF
>TRBV10-2|TRBJ1-5
CASSESGPGNQPQHF
>TRBV10-3|TRBJ2-5
CAISAGNQETQYF
>TRBV29-1|TRBJ2-1
CSVATSVYSYNEQFF